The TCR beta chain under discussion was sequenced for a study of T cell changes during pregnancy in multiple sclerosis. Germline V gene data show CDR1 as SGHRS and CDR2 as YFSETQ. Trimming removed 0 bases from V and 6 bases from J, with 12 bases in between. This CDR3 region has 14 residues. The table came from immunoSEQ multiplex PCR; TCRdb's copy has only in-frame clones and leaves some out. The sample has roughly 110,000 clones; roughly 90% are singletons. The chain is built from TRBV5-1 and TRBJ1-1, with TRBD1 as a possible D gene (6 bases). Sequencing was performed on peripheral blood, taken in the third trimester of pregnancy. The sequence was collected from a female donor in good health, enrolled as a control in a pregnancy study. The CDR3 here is CASSLGQDSSEAFF. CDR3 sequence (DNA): TGCGCCAGCAGCTTGGGACAGGACTCATCTGAAGCTTTCTTT.